A single sample gave rise to the 27 T cell receptor beta chains below, sequenced in a study of blood T cell repertoires in COVID-19. The assay was immunoSEQ multiplex PCR, and TCRdb's table has in-frame clones only and misses some. This sample has under 350,000 clones, with around 86% found just once. Specimen: PBMCs or T cells enriched from blood (not recorded which). These receptors originate from a man aged 25-45 years who had recovered from COVID-19.

The V call is TRBV19, the J call TRBJ2-1; TRBD2 matches at 8 bases. V shed 5 bases, J shed 0 bases, and the junction held 6 bases outside the gene matches. This CDR3 is 16 amino acids long. CDR1 and CDR2 from the germline V gene are LNHDA and SQIVND (reference sequence). The DNA for the CDR3 is TGTGCCAGTAGTCCCAGCGGGAGCGTCTCCTACAATGAGCAGTTCTTC. Amino acid sequence: CASSPSGSVSYNEQFF. Variable domain in full (rest from reference TRBV19 and TRBJ2-1): DGGITQSPKYLFRKEGQNVTLSCEQNLNHDAMYWYRQDPGQGLRLIYYSQIVNDFQKGDIAEGYSVSREKKESFPLTVTSAQKNPTAFYLCASSPSGSVSYNEQFFGPGTRLTVL.

The chain combines TRBV27 with TRBJ2-7; 9 bases agree with TRBD2. Trimming cost V 2 bases and J 4 bases; bases outside gene matches: 9. Germline V gene lookup returns CDR1 MNHEY and CDR2 SMNVEV (reference sequence). The CDR3 spans 16 residues. CDR3 residues: CASSLVGASGKYEQYF. DNA of the CDR3: TGTGCCAGCAGTTTAGTAGGGGCTAGCGGGAAGTACGAGCAGTACTTC.

This clone has only one observation. The CDR3 is CASRYRDREGQPQHF. CDR3 bases: TGTGCCAGCAGATACCGGGACAGGGAAGGTCAGCCCCAGCATTTT. The genes are TRBV2 and TRBJ1-5; 9 nucleotides match TRBD1. The CDR3 totals 15 residues. CDR1 and CDR2 from the germline V gene are SNHLY and FYNNEI. The V segment lost 6 bases and the J segment 6 bases; nucleotides outside the gene matches: 9.

V usage is TRBV7-6 and J usage is TRBJ1-6, with TRBD1 as a possible D gene (5 bases). Germline CDR1 and CDR2: SGHVS and FNYEAQ. The CDR3 totals 15 residues. The V gene lost 1 base and the J gene lost 5 bases, with 9 bases spanning the gap. The CDR3 sequence is CASSLGGRDNSPLHF. The DNA for the CDR3 is TGTGCCAGCAGCTTAGGGGGCAGGGATAATTCACCCCTCCACTTT. The variable domain in full, with the rest retrieved from reference TRBV7-6 and TRBJ1-6, is GAGVSQSPRYKVTKRGQDVALRCDPISGHVSLYWYRQALGQGPEFLTYFNYEAQQDKSGLPNDRFSAERPEGSISTLTIQRTEQRDSAMYRCASSLGGRDNSPLHFGNGTRLTVT.

This chain joins TRBV27 and TRBJ1-3; the D is unclear. V was trimmed by 1 base and J by 2 bases, leaving 9 bases between them. Germline V gene lookup returns CDR1 MNHEY and CDR2 SMNVEV (reference sequence). This CDR3 spans 15 amino acids. As DNA, the CDR3 is TGTGCCAGCAGTTTATATGGGCAGACTGGAAACACCATATATTTT. It specifies CASSLYGQTGNTIYF.

This rearrangement joins TRBV19 to TRBJ1-6; 9 bases are shared with TRBD1. In germline, CDR1 is LNHDA, CDR2 SQIVND (reference sequence). The V gene end was trimmed by 6 bases and the J gene end by 9 bases; junction bases not matched to a gene: 18. The CDR3 has 18 amino acids. The CDR3 DNA reads TGTGCCAGTAGCCGAAAGGGGGGACAGGGAGGTTTTGCTTCACCCCTCCACTTT. It yields the protein CASSRKGGQGGFASPLHF.

The chain carries TRBV7-9 and TRBJ2-3; TRBD1 agrees at 9 bases. CDR1 is SEHNR and CDR2 is FQNEAQ in the germline V gene (reference sequence). This CDR3 has 18 amino acids. J was trimmed by 2 bases and V by 1 base; bases with no gene match: 10. CDR3 in DNA: TGTGCCAGCAGCTTAGGTAGGGGGGGGACAGGGTTCACAGATACGCAGTATTTT. Translation gives CASSLGRGGTGFTDTQYF.

The gene calls are TRBV7-8 and TRBJ2-5; TRBD2 aligns across 12 bases. This CDR3 has 17 amino acids. Germline CDR1 reads SGHVS; CDR2 reads FQNEAQ. J was trimmed by 4 bases and V by 3 bases; bases with no gene match: 9. The CDR3 loop is CASSLGSSGGGTETQYF. The CDR3, as DNA: TGTGCCAGCAGCTTGGGATCTAGCGGGGGGGGGACAGAGACCCAGTACTTC.

The chain employs TRBV24-1 and TRBJ2-2; possible D gene TRBD1, 6 bases. Looked up from germline, CDR1 is KGHDR and CDR2 is SFDVKD. This CDR3 has 15 residues. V gave up 1 base and J gave up 7 bases, with 12 bases separating them. CDR3 sequence: CATSDFAGDGGELFF. The CDR3 DNA reads TGTGCCACCAGTGATTTTGCAGGGGACGGCGGGGAGCTGTTTTTT.

This chain connects TRBV4-1 to TRBJ2-7, with D possibly being TRBD2 (5 bases). Germline loops: CDR1 MGHRA, CDR2 YSYEKL. This CDR3 has 15 amino acids. Trimming stripped 4 bases from V and 5 bases from J, with 18 bases between. Here the CDR3 DNA reads TGCGCCAGCAGCCTCCAAGCCCGAGGGTCCCACGAGCAGTACTTC. Its translation: CASSLQARGSHEQYF.

The V and J genes are TRBV18 and TRBJ2-1; 9 positions match TRBD1. J lost 3 bases, V lost 6 bases, and 9 bases had no gene match. Germline V gene data show CDR1 as KGHSH and CDR2 as LQKENI. The CDR3 is 16 amino acids. In DNA form, the CDR3 reads TGTGCCAGCTCCCTCCCTGGGACAGGGTACTACAATGAGCAGTTCTTC. Its translation: CASSLPGTGYYNEQFF.

The genes are TRBV19 and TRBJ1-2, with TRBD1 as a possible D gene (5 bases). CDR1 and CDR2 (germline): LNHDA, SQIVND (reference sequence). Trimming cost V 3 bases and J 5 bases, with 10 bases left between them. The CDR3 extends over 13 amino acids. CDR3 amino acids: CASSIDGQYGYTF. DNA for the CDR3: TGTGCCAGTAGTATTGACGGACAATATGGCTACACCTTC.

The chain couples TRBV5-1 to TRBJ2-3, with 9 bases identical to TRBD2. The V gene's germline CDR1 is SGHRS and CDR2 YFSETQ. With 6 bases clipped from V and 4 bases from J, the junction kept 12 bases outside the gene matches. The CDR3 loop spans 16 amino acids. The CDR3 DNA reads as TGCGCCAGCACTATAGAAGGCGGGGGGGGCGCAGATACGCAGTATTTT. Translated, it gives CASTIEGGGGADTQYF.

The genes are TRBV24-1 and TRBJ2-1; TRBD1 matches 8 bases. Germline trimming cut 5 bases from V and 1 base from J; bases unmatched to any gene: 6. Germline CDR1 KGHDR, CDR2 SFDVKD. This CDR3 has 16 residues. The CDR3 nucleotides are TGTGCCACCAGTGTACTCGGACAGGGTTCCTACAATGAGCAGTTCTTC. Translating gives CATSVLGQGSYNEQFF.

The chain joins TRBV5-8 to TRBJ2-1; 12 bases are a match to TRBD1. The CDR3 consists of 16 residues. J gave up 2 bases and V 4 bases, and 4 bases lay outside the gene matches. Germline-derived CDR1 and CDR2 are SGHTS and YDEGEE. The CDR3 DNA reads as TGTGCCAGCAGCCTGGGACAGGGGGCCACCTACAATGAGCAGTTCTTC. This encodes CASSLGQGATYNEQFF.

This sequence joins TRBV12-5 and TRBJ1-2; unclear D gene. Per germline, CDR1 LGHNT and CDR2 FRNRAP. There are 14 residues in the CDR3. Trimming pared 0 bases from V and 8 bases from J, leaving 13 bases between. CDR3 loop: CASGLVPPLSGYTF. CDR3 nucleotides: TGTGCTAGTGGTTTGGTTCCCCCACTATCCGGCTACACCTTC.

This clone showed up just a few times. The V gene is TRBV11-1, the J gene TRBJ2-7; 7 bases match TRBD1. V was pared by 1 base and J by 2 bases, with 5 bases of the junction left unmatched. The CDR3 spans 15 residues. Germline-derived CDR1 and CDR2 are SGHAT and FQDESV (reference sequence). CDR3: CASSLGDSTTYEQYF. The CDR3 nucleotides are TGTGCCAGCAGCTTAGGGGACAGTACGACCTACGAGCAGTACTTC.

The gene calls are TRBV4-1 and TRBJ2-2; D gene unclear. The germline CDR1 and CDR2 sequences are MGHRA and YSYEKL. The CDR3 has 14 residues. Trimming stripped 0 bases from V and 3 bases from J, with 5 bases between. This CDR3 reads CASSQEQYTGELFF. CDR3 DNA: TGCGCCAGCAGCCAAGAACAGTACACCGGGGAGCTGTTTTTT.

J is TRBJ2-7 and V is TRBV2; 12 nucleotides match TRBD1. CDR3 size: 16 residues. V was clipped by 7 bases and J by 0 bases; unmatched bases: 7. Germline V gene sequence: CDR1 SNHLY, CDR2 FYNNEI. The chain's CDR3 is CASKGDRGRGSYEQYF. CDR3 DNA sequence: TGTGCCAGCAAAGGGGACAGGGGGCGCGGCTCCTACGAGCAGTACTTC.

This chain links TRBV6-5 with TRBJ2-1, with D maybe TRBD2 (7 bases). The CDR3 is made up of 15 amino acids. Germline V CDR1 and CDR2: MNHEY, SVGAGI. The V end lost 6 bases, the J end lost 10 bases, and 22 bases lay between the germline ends. CDR3: CASRPRGGQVREQFF. In DNA, the CDR3 is TGTGCCAGCAGGCCGAGGGGGGGTCAAGTCCGGGAGCAGTTCTTC.

This clone has more than one count but fewer than ten. At one boundary the junction diverges from the germline segment, which might be a read error. The V gene is TRBV7-7, the J gene TRBJ1-3; D may be TRBD1 (6 bases). The germline V gene encodes CDR1 SSHAT and CDR2 FNYEAQ (reference sequence). The CDR3 runs to 17 residues. The CDR3 sequence: CASSLDPGHSSGNTIYF. The CDR3 DNA follows: TGTGCTAGCAGCTTGGATCCGGGACACAGCTCTGGAAACACCATATATTTT. Full variable domain (remainder filled in from reference TRBV7-7 and TRBJ1-3): GAGVSQSPRYKVTKRGQDVTLRCDPISSHATLYWYQQALGQGPEFLTYFNYEAQPDKSGLPSDRFSAERPEGSISTLTIQRTEQRDSAMYRCASSLDPGHSSGNTIYFGEGSWLTVV.

This chain uses TRBV6-2 or TRBV6-3 with TRBJ1-5; D is uncertain. The CDR3 length is 15 residues. Trimming removed 6 bases from V and 2 bases from J, with 14 bases in between. CDR1 is MNHEY, CDR2 SVGEGT, per germline. CDR3 in DNA: TGTGCCAGCAGCCCCCCGACACTAGGCAATCAGCCCCAGCATTTT. Protein product: CASSPPTLGNQPQHF.

The chain recombines TRBV6-5 with TRBJ2-5, with D possibly matching TRBD2 (6 bases). In germline, CDR1 is MNHEY, CDR2 SVGAGI. This CDR3 has 14 residues. The V end lost 6 bases, the J end lost 4 bases, and 15 bases lay between the germline ends. The CDR3 loop is CASRVLAVGETQYF. CDR3 in DNA: TGTGCCAGCAGGGTTTTAGCGGTCGGAGAGACCCAGTACTTC.

The rearrangement links TRBV2 to TRBJ1-5, with a possible D match to TRBD1 (6 bases). Germline CDR1 SNHLY, CDR2 FYNNEI. Trimming shortened V by 2 bases and J by 2 bases, and 13 bases separated the two germline ends. The CDR3 has 16 residues. CDR3 sequence (DNA): TGTGCCAGCAGTGAATGGGGGGCGGGAGGCAATCAGCCCCAGCATTTT. This translates into CASSEWGAGGNQPQHF.

The chain employs TRBV28 and TRBJ1-2; 9 nucleotides agree with TRBD1. This CDR3 contains 15 residues. The V gene end was trimmed by 5 bases and the J gene end by 8 bases; junction bases not matched to a gene: 12. In germline, CDR1 is MDHEN, CDR2 SYDVKM. CDR3 loop: CASSPRDRVMGGYTF. In DNA form, the CDR3 reads TGTGCCAGCAGTCCCCGGGACAGGGTGATGGGGGGCTACACCTTC.

The chain is built from TRBV2 and TRBJ2-7; D perhaps matches TRBD2 (5 bases). Per the germline V gene, CDR1 is SNHLY and CDR2 is FYNNEI. The V end was cut by 1 base, the J end by 2 bases, with 12 bases between. The CDR3 contains 15 residues. CDR3 nucleotides: TGTGCCAGCAGTGAAGGGGTTAGCGCTACCTACGAGCAGTACTTC. Its translation is CASSEGVSATYEQYF.

This chain connects TRBV7-6 to TRBJ2-7; 11 positions match TRBD2. The V gene end was trimmed by 5 bases and the J gene end by 4 bases; junction bases not matched to a gene: 7. Germline values: CDR1 SGHVS, CDR2 FNYEAQ. This CDR3 has 15 residues. The DNA of the CDR3 is TGTGCCAGCAGCCCTAGCGGGGGGCCAGTGTACGAGCAGTACTTC. It yields the protein CASSPSGGPVYEQYF.